This T cell receptor (beta chain) was profiled in a study of T cells after yellow fever vaccination. Background on the study: Fractions low in cell number were prepared with SMART-Seq v4 Ultra Low Input.

This clonotype was observed at least ten times. The antigen remains undetermined. Each CDR3 protein is one row after TCRdb ran MiXCR on the 5' RACE reads. Here the sample spans about 320,000 distinct CDR3 sequences, around 12% being singletons. This CDR3 region has 13 residues. Germline V gene data show CDR1 as SGHNT and CDR2 as YYREEE (reference sequence). Deletions cut 0 bases from V and 11 bases from J, with 14 bases between. Notes on the study in general: FACS-sorted repertoires might harbor abundant contaminating clonotypes from the bulk population. Clones that expanded after primary vaccination mostly reappeared after the booster (nearly 98% CD4, around 87% CD8).

The chain recombines TRBV5-4 with TRBJ1-1; D ambiguous. Sample: CD4+ T cells sorted from PBMCs, taken 15 days after the yellow fever booster vaccination. The TCR comes from a man between 18 and 29 years old who received the YFV17D yellow fever vaccine. CDR3 residues: CASSLELRSHAFF. The CDR3 nucleotides read TGTGCCAGCAGCTTGGAACTCCGATCCCACGCTTTCTTT.